This TCR beta chain was captured by sequencing in a study of shared clonotypes between healthy human individuals. Sequencing was performed with immunoSEQ multiplex PCR; in TCRdb, only in-frame clones are kept and a portion is missing. Of about 2.3 million clones in the sample, roughly 92% were seen once. Study-wide points: The study found lower generation probabilities in non-shared clonotypes than in those shared by all four donors. A handful of donors shared approximately 5% of their naive CD4 clonotypes. Incomplete sequencing of sorted subsets was indicated by rarefaction despite large depth.

With V trimmed by 5 bases and J by 8 bases, 7 bases remained unmatched. This CDR3 comprises 15 residues. Germline V gene sequence: CDR1 ENHRY, CDR2 SYGVKD. The investigators split CD4+ cells into a CD45RA+ naive subset and a CD45RA-negative memory subset. Turning to this clone: Its cognate antigen is unknown.

The sequence was obtained from a man younger than 30 in good health. Some clones in this sample may be carry-over from other donors' samples. Sequencing used naive CD4+ T cells from PBMCs. Subset of the sample: CD45RA+ positively selected. The chain carries TRBV10-3 and TRBJ2-1, with TRBD2 identical over 12 bases. The DNA of the CDR3 is TGTGCCATCAGTCTAGCGGGAGGGGGGTTAGATGAGCAGTTCTTC. Translation gives CAISLAGGGLDEQFF.